These 32 T cell receptor beta chains share one sample of origin, sequenced in a study of T-cell memory formation after mild COVID-19. TCRdb reanalysed the 5' RACE reads using MiXCR and keeps one entry per CDR3 protein. Of hundreds of thousands of distinct CDR3 sequences listed, around 15% are singletons. The sequenced sample was PBMCs or a T cell subset sorted from them (not recorded which). All receptors come from a man aged 18-30 years who had mild COVID-19 (a few samples of this study predate the infection). Cell type and time point are not known.

J is TRBJ2-1 and V is TRBV20-1; no firm D call. Germline V gives CDR1 DFQATT, CDR2 SNEGSKA (reference sequence). There are 13 residues in the CDR3. Trimming cost V 3 bases and J 10 bases, with 16 bases left between them. The CDR3 DNA reads as TGCAGTGCTAGTCTCCCCTCTTTTCACGAGCAGTTCTTC. Protein: CSASLPSFHEQFF.

This clonotype occurred a few times. The gene calls are TRBV7-3 and TRBJ2-1; TRBD1 matches at 10 bases. V lost 4 bases and J lost 6; bases outside the gene matches: 6. Germline lookup yields CDR1 SGHTA and CDR2 FQGTGA. The length of the CDR3 is 15 residues. CDR3 nucleotides: TGTGCCAGCAGCTCCGGACAGGGGGGAATCAATGAGCAGTTCTTC. Protein product: CASSSGQGGINEQFF.

This clonotype was counted a few times. The J gene is TRBJ1-1, the V gene TRBV12-3 or TRBV12-4, with D unclear. With 7 bases removed from V and 4 bases from J, the gap between germline ends came to 13 bases. The CDR3 spans 13 residues. The CDR3 DNA is TGTGCCAGCATTTCCCTGATTGGCACTGAAGCTTTCTTT. Translating it yields CASISLIGTEAFF.

This clonotype has ten or more counts. The V call is TRBV4-3, the J call TRBJ1-1; TRBD1 matches at 7 bases. Germline CDR1 is LGHNA and CDR2 is YSLEER. The CDR3 totals 13 residues. Trimming cost V 3 bases and J 3 bases; bases outside gene matches: 1. The CDR3 bases are TGCGCCAGCAGCCAGCAGGGGGACACTGAAGCTTTCTTT. Protein sequence: CASSQQGDTEAFF.

This clonotype has just a few counts. The chain carries TRBV20-1 and TRBJ2-3; TRBD2 is a possible D gene (5 bases). Germline V gene sequence: CDR1 DFQATT, CDR2 SNEGSKA (reference sequence). V was clipped by 3 bases and J by 3 bases, with 16 bases between them. The CDR3 spans 15 residues. As DNA, the CDR3 is TGCAGTGCTAGGGCTCAGAGGGCTGGAACAGATACGCAGTATTTT. The encoded protein is CSARAQRAGTDTQYF.

This clonotype was picked up a small number of times. The chain employs TRBV2 and TRBJ2-2; 10 positions match TRBD1. The CDR3 runs 14 residues. CDR1 and CDR2 (germline): SNHLY, FYNNEI. J gave up 6 bases and V 7 bases, and 5 bases lay outside the gene matches. CDR3 DNA sequence: TGTGCCAGCATCGGACAGGGGGTGGCCGGGGAGCTGTTTTTT. Translated, it gives CASIGQGVAGELFF. Looking up the rest from reference TRBV2 and TRBJ2-2 gives the full variable domain: EPEVTQTPSHQVTQMGQEVILRCVPISNHLYFYWYRQILGQKVEFLVSFYNNEISEKSEIFDDQFSVERPDGSNFTLKIRSTKLEDSAMYFCASIGQGVAGELFFGEGSRLTVL.

Points on this clonotype: At one end the junction does not follow the germline gene, possibly because of a read error. The genes are TRBV7-9 and TRBJ2-1; possible D gene TRBD1, 5 bases. Germline-derived CDR1 and CDR2 are SEHNR and FQNEAQ (reference sequence). The CDR3 is made up of 15 amino acids. In DNA, the CDR3 is TGTGCCAGCAGCTTAGTCAGGGATACAATGAATGGGCAGTTCTTC. This sequence encodes CASSLVRDTMNGQFF.

The chain has TRBV28 and TRBJ2-3; maybe TRBD2 (5 bases). The CDR3 is 15 amino acids. V was trimmed by 1 base and J by 4 bases, leaving 12 bases between them. From germline, CDR1 is MDHEN and CDR2 SYDVKM. The CDR3 reads CASSLSPVEADTQYF. For the CDR3, the DNA is TGTGCCAGCAGTTTATCCCCGGTGGAGGCAGATACGCAGTATTTT.

This clonotype was counted only a few times. The J gene is TRBJ1-3, the V gene TRBV7-9; 8 bases map to TRBD1. The germline CDR1 and CDR2 sequences are SEHNR and FQNEAQ (reference sequence). This CDR3 has 15 amino acids. With 5 bases clipped from V and 2 bases from J, the junction kept 5 bases outside the gene matches. CDR3 DNA sequence: TGTGCCAGCAGCCCCGGACAGGGAGCTGGAAACACCATATATTTT. It specifies CASSPGQGAGNTIYF.

The CDR3 reads CASSFQGAEKLFF. CDR3 in DNA: TGCGCCAGCAGCTTCCAGGGAGCTGAAAAACTGTTTTTT. This chain uses TRBV5-1 with TRBJ1-4, with a weak D call TRBD1 (5 bases). The CDR3 is made up of 13 amino acids. Germline V gives CDR1 SGHRS, CDR2 YFSETQ. V dropped 2 bases and J dropped 7 bases, with 9 bases sitting between them.

In its sample, this clonotype was seen a few times. The chain joins TRBV7-6 to TRBJ2-7; D might be TRBD2 (5 bases). The CDR3 covers 13 residues. The germline CDR1 and CDR2 sequences are SGHVS and FNYEAQ. V lost 8 bases and J 2 bases, leaving 13 bases between the germline ends. Here the CDR3 reads CASDGGSPYEQYF. CDR3 nucleotide sequence: TGTGCCAGCGATGGAGGCTCCCCCTACGAGCAGTACTTC.

This clonotype was seen a few times. CDR3 nucleotide sequence: TGTGCCAGCAGGCGGGATACAGGGGACTATGGCTACACCTTC. Its translation is CASRRDTGDYGYTF. The chain couples TRBV12-3 or TRBV12-4 to TRBJ1-2, with TRBD1 identical over 7 bases. Losses at the gene ends were 6 bases for V and 3 bases for J; bases not matched to a gene: 7. There are 14 residues in the CDR3.

This chain links TRBV20-1 with TRBJ1-5; D not resolved. This CDR3 spans 14 amino acids. The V and J ends lost 3 bases and 1 base respectively, with 10 bases between them. CDR1 is DFQATT, CDR2 SNEGSKA, per germline (reference sequence). CDR3 in DNA: TGCAGTGCTAGTTTCGGAAGAAGCAATCAGCCCCAGCATTTT. Translating gives CSASFGRSNQPQHF.

The chain carries TRBV2 and TRBJ2-1, with 11 bases fitting TRBD2. Looked up from germline, CDR1 is SNHLY and CDR2 is FYNNEI. Germline trimming cut 3 bases from V and 6 bases from J; bases unmatched to any gene: 1. The CDR3 covers 14 residues. The chain's CDR3 is CASSEGTSGNEQFF. CDR3 in DNA: TGTGCCAGCAGTGAGGGGACTAGCGGCAATGAGCAGTTCTTC.

This clonotype has more than one count but fewer than ten. V is TRBV12-3 or TRBV12-4 and J is TRBJ1-2, with TRBD1 matching 9 bases. The CDR3 sequence is 14 residues long. After removal of 5 bases from V and 4 bases from J, the junction contained 5 bases not matched to a gene. Here the CDR3 reads CASSIMDRGYGYTF. DNA of the CDR3: TGTGCCAGCAGTATAATGGACAGGGGCTATGGCTACACCTTC.

Only a few counts were recorded for this clonotype. The genes are TRBV7-9 and TRBJ1-1; unclear D gene. Germline CDR1 and CDR2: SEHNR and FQNEAQ (reference sequence). The CDR3 runs 14 residues. V lost 6 bases and J lost 1, with 12 bases in between. The CDR3 DNA reads TGTGCCAGCAGAAGCCCCAAGAAGAACACTGAAGCTTTCTTT. It yields the protein CASRSPKKNTEAFF.

This clonotype has only a few counts. The chain carries TRBV7-6 and TRBJ2-2; no definite D call. This CDR3 contains 11 residues. V dropped 5 bases and J dropped 9 bases, with 7 bases sitting between them. CDR1 and CDR2 from the germline V gene are SGHVS and FNYEAQ. The CDR3 DNA follows: TGTGCCAGCAGCCCGAGTAGGGAGCTGTTTTTT. Its protein is CASSPSRELFF.

This clonotype was detected a few times. This chain links TRBV20-1 with TRBJ2-3, with D tentatively TRBD2 (5 bases). With 0 bases removed from V and 2 bases from J, the gap between germline ends came to 18 bases. Germline V gene lookup returns CDR1 DFQATT and CDR2 SNEGSKA (reference sequence). The CDR3 totals 17 residues. CDR3 region: CSAREPRGQIATDTQYF. The CDR3 DNA follows: TGCAGTGCTAGAGAGCCCCGAGGGCAGATCGCCACAGATACGCAGTATTTT.

The V call is TRBV4-1, the J call TRBJ2-3; tentatively, D is TRBD2 (5 bases). The CDR3 has 15 residues. V dropped 1 base and J dropped 6 bases, with 14 bases sitting between them. From germline, CDR1 is MGHRA and CDR2 YSYEKL. CDR3 DNA: TGCGCCAGCAGCCAAGTTGAGCTAGCCAGCGATACGCAGTATTTT. As protein: CASSQVELASDTQYF.

This clonotype was seen many times. V and J are TRBV7-9 and TRBJ2-7, with 9 bases matching TRBD1. V shed 4 bases and J 6 bases; nucleotides not matched to a gene: 7. Germline-derived CDR1 and CDR2 are SEHNR and FQNEAQ (reference sequence). The CDR3 loop spans 14 amino acids. The CDR3 coding sequence is TGTGCCAGCAGCTACCGGGACAGGGCCTCCGAGCAGTACTTC. Its translation: CASSYRDRASEQYF.

This clonotype was detected many times. The chain carries TRBV10-3 and TRBJ1-1; D call uncertain. V lost 6 bases and J 5 bases, leaving 13 bases between the germline ends. The V gene's germline CDR1 is ENHRY and CDR2 SYGVKD. The CDR3 is 13 amino acids. The CDR3 is CAISLLGWTEAFF. The CDR3 DNA is TGTGCCATCAGCCTGCTCGGATGGACTGAAGCTTTCTTT.

CDR3: CASSSGGGGGGDNEQFF. The CDR3, as DNA: TGTGCCAGCAGCTCTGGTGGCGGCGGCGGGGGGGACAATGAGCAGTTCTTC. V and J are TRBV7-9 and TRBJ2-1, with 9 bases matching TRBD2. The V gene's germline CDR1 is SEHNR and CDR2 FQNEAQ (reference sequence). Trimming took 4 bases from V and 5 from J; bases not matched to a gene: 12. The CDR3 sequence is 17 residues long.

V is TRBV11-3 and J is TRBJ1-1; D not resolved. The V gene lost 1 base and the J gene lost 4 bases, with 10 bases spanning the gap. Looked up from germline, CDR1 is SGHNT and CDR2 is YENEEA. There are 14 residues in the CDR3. CDR3 amino acids: CASSLGGWGTEAFF. CDR3 DNA sequence: TGTGCCAGCAGCTTAGGGGGATGGGGCACTGAAGCTTTCTTT.

There are a few counts of this clonotype. The chain combines TRBV7-2 with TRBJ2-3, with a weak D call TRBD1 (5 bases). V was cut by 1 base and J by 1 base, with 9 bases left in between. The CDR3 consists of 15 residues. Germline CDR1 is SGHTA and CDR2 is FQGNSA. Here the CDR3 reads CASSLGARGTDTQYF. The DNA of the CDR3 is TGTGCCAGCAGCTTAGGAGCCAGGGGCACAGATACGCAGTATTTT.

This clonotype was seen a few times. The chain combines TRBV7-2 with TRBJ2-3; the D gene is possibly TRBD2 (7 bases). Germline values: CDR1 SGHTA, CDR2 FQGNSA. This CDR3 has 13 residues. V lost 3 bases, J lost 10 bases, and 14 bases lay in between. The CDR3 sequence: CASSFGGAQSQYF. CDR3 coding DNA: TGTGCCAGCAGCTTTGGGGGGGCCCAGTCGCAGTATTTT.

This clonotype came up a few times. This sequence joins TRBV20-1 and TRBJ2-3; possibly TRBD1 or TRBD2 for D (5 bases each). CDR3 length equals 14 residues. CDR1 and CDR2 from the germline V gene are DFQATT and SNEGSKA (reference sequence). The V and J ends lost 3 bases and 6 bases respectively, with 16 bases between them. CDR3 DNA: TGCAGTGCTAGCCGTGGGACCTCAACGGATACGCAGTATTTT. Encoded protein: CSASRGTSTDTQYF.

The rearrangement links TRBV20-1 to TRBJ2-3; D ambiguous. The CDR3 loop spans 13 amino acids. Germline values: CDR1 DFQATT, CDR2 SNEGSKA (reference sequence). Trimming cost V 3 bases and J 4 bases, with 11 bases left between them. In DNA form, the CDR3 reads TGCAGTGCTAGGGATCGGCCTTCAGATACGCAGTATTTT. Translation: CSARDRPSDTQYF.

The chain couples TRBV15 to TRBJ2-4, with TRBD1 matching over 9 bases. Trimming at V came to 5 bases and at J to 9 bases, leaving 8 bases not matched to a gene. Per the germline V gene, CDR1 is LNHNV and CDR2 is YYDKDF (reference sequence). The CDR3 is 14 amino acids. The CDR3 is CATSYRDRVAIQYF. CDR3 DNA sequence: TGTGCCACCAGCTACCGGGACAGGGTCGCCATTCAGTACTTC.

This rearrangement joins TRBV6-5 to TRBJ1-1; D perhaps matches TRBD1 (5 bases). V lost 5 bases, J lost 4 bases, and 14 bases lay in between. The CDR3 contains 14 residues. Germline V gene sequence: CDR1 MNHEY, CDR2 SVGAGI. The CDR3 loop is CASSQDTSITEAFF. Here the CDR3 DNA reads TGTGCCAGCAGTCAGGACACATCGATCACTGAAGCTTTCTTT.

The V and J genes are TRBV20-1 and TRBJ1-1; perhaps TRBD1 as D (5 bases). Germline assignment: CDR1 DFQATT and CDR2 SNEGSKA (reference sequence). The CDR3 is 12 amino acids. V lost 3 bases and J lost 8, with 13 bases in between. The CDR3, as DNA: TGCAGTGCTAGGTCCCTAGGGGTCGAAGCTTTCTTT. This sequence encodes CSARSLGVEAFF.

The table lists this clonotype with many counts. The chain carries TRBV9 and TRBJ1-6; D perhaps matches TRBD1 (6 bases). V dropped 6 bases and J dropped 11 bases, with 15 bases sitting between them. The germline V gene has CDR1 SGDLS and CDR2 YYNGEE. This CDR3 has 13 amino acids. The CDR3 here is CASTITGSTPLHF. The CDR3 nucleotides read TGTGCCAGCACTATTACAGGGTCTACACCCCTCCACTTT.

V is TRBV11-2 and J is TRBJ1-5; D is unresolved. Germline-derived CDR1 and CDR2 are SGHAT and FQNNGV. Trimming stripped 0 bases from V and 3 bases from J, with 6 bases between. The CDR3 is 14 amino acids. CDR3 nucleotide sequence: TGTGCCAGCAGCTTAGATGGCGTCAATCAGCCCCAGCATTTT. Amino acids: CASSLDGVNQPQHF.